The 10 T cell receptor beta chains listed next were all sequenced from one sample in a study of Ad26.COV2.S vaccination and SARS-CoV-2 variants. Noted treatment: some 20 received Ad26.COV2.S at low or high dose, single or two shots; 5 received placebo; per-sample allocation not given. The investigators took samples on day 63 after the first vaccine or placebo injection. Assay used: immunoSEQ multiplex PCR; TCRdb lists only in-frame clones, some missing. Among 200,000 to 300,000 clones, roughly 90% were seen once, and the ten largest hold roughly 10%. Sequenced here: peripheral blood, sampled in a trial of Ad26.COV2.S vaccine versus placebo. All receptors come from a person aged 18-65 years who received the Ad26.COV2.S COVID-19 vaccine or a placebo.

Here the CDR3 DNA reads TGTGCCAGCAGCAACAGGGGCGGATACGAGCAGTACTTC. This codes for CASSNRGGYEQYF. V and J are TRBV6-2 or TRBV6-3 and TRBJ2-7, with 7 nucleotides matching TRBD1. V shed 6 bases, J shed 4 bases, and the junction held 6 bases outside the gene matches. Germline V gene data show CDR1 as MNHEY and CDR2 as SVGEGT. The CDR3 runs 13 residues.

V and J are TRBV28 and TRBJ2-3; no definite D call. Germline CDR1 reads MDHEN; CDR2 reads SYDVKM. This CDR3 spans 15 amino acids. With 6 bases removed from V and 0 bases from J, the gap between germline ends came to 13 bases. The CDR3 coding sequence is TGTGCCAGCAGACCGTTCCCGGAGAGCACAGATACGCAGTATTTT. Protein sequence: CASRPFPESTDTQYF.

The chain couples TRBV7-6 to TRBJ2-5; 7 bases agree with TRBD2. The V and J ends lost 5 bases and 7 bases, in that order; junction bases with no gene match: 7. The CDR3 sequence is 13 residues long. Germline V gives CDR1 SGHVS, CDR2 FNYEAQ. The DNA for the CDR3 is TGTGCCAGCAGCCTGAGCGGGGAGGGGACCCAGTACTTC. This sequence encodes CASSLSGEGTQYF.

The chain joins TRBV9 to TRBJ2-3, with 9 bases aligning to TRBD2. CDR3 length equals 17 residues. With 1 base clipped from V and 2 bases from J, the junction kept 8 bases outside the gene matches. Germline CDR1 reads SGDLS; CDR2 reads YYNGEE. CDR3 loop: CASSVSSGGGATDTQYF. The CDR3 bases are TGTGCCAGCAGCGTATCATCCGGCGGGGGGGCCACAGATACGCAGTATTTT.

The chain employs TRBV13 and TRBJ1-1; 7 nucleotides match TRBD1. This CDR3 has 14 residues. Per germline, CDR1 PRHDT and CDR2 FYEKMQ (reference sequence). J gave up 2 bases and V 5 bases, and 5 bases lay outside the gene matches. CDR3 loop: CASSETGRNTEAFF. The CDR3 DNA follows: TGTGCCAGCAGCGAGACAGGGCGCAACACTGAAGCTTTCTTT.

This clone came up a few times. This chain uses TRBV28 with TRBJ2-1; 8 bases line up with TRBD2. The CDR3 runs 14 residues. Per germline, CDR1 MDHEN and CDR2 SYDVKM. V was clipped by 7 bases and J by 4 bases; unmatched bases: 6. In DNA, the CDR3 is TGTGCCAGCACACCCGGGGGGGATTACAATGAGCAGTTCTTC. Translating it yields CASTPGGDYNEQFF. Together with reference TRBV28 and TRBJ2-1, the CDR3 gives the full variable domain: DVKVTQSSRYLVKRTGEKVFLECVQDMDHENMFWYRQDPGLGLRLIYFSYDVKMKEKGDIPEGYSVSREKKERFSLILESASTNQTSMYLCASTPGGDYNEQFFGPGTRLTVL.

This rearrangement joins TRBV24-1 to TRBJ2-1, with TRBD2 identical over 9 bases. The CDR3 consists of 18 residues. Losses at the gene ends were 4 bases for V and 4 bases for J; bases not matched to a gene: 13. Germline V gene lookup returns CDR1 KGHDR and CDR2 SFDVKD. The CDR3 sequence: CATSDPSPTSGTYNEQFF. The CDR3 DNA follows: TGTGCCACCAGTGACCCCTCCCCGACTAGCGGAACGTACAATGAGCAGTTCTTC.

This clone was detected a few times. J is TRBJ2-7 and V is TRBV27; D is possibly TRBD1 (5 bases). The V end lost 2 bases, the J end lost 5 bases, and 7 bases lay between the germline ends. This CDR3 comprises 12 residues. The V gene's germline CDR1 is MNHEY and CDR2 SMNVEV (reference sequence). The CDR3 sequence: CASSLKGNEQYF. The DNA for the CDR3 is TGTGCCAGCAGTTTAAAGGGGAACGAGCAGTACTTC.

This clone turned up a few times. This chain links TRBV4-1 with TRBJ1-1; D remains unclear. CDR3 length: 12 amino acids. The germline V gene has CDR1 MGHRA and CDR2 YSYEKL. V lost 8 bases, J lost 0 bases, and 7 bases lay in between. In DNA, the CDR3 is TGCGCCAGCTCAGAAGTGAACACTGAAGCTTTCTTT. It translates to CASSEVNTEAFF.

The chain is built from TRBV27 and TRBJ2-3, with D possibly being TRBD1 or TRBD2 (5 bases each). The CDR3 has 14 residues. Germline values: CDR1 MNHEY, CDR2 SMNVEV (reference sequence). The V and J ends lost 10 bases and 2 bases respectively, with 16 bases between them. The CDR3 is CATRVASNTDTQYF. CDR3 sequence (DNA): TGTGCCACCAGGGTGGCTAGCAACACAGATACGCAGTATTTT.